These T cell receptor beta chains were read from a single sample in a study of blood T cell repertoires in COVID-19. Assay: immunoSEQ multiplex PCR; the TCRdb copy retains only in-frame clones and omits some. Here the sample spans more than 300,000 clones, around 87% being singletons. Sequences were obtained from peripheral blood. The receptors derive from a young woman with COVID-19, enrolled during active disease. Each CDR3 is given without its conserved first and last residue. A D gene is named only where the DNA matches it firmly. Expanded clones are given a class, and other clones once, few, many or no size at all.

cdr3_length: 12; v_call: TRBV4-3; d_call: TRBD2; clone_size: NA; cdr3_aa: ASSQGLAGYEQY
cdr3_length: 11; v_call: TRBV30; d_call: NA; clone_size: NA; cdr3_aa: AWSVIVRNEQF
cdr3_length: 11; v_call: TRBV2; d_call: TRBD1; clone_size: NA; cdr3_aa: ASRTGGMETQY
cdr3_length: 15; v_call: TRBV7-3; d_call: TRBD2; clone_size: NA; cdr3_aa: ASSPYWGLAGSNEQF
cdr3_length: 12; v_call: TRBV7-2; d_call: NA; clone_size: NA; cdr3_aa: ASSLKRTTDTQY
cdr3_length: 12; v_call: TRBV2; d_call: NA; clone_size: once; cdr3_aa: ASSAEGESYEQY
cdr3_length: 11; v_call: TRBV11-2; d_call: TRBD1; clone_size: NA; cdr3_aa: ASSSRGREKLF
cdr3_length: 15; v_call: TRBV6-8; d_call: TRBD2; clone_size: once; cdr3_aa: ASSYSTSGNPTHTQY
cdr3_length: 15; v_call: TRBV9; d_call: NA; clone_size: NA; cdr3_aa: ASSVGGGGLAKNIQY
cdr3_length: 10; v_call: TRBV4-1; d_call: NA; clone_size: NA; cdr3_aa: ASTSNTGELF
cdr3_length: 9; v_call: TRBV29-1; d_call: NA; clone_size: NA; cdr3_aa: SVRGQYEQY
cdr3_length: 13; v_call: TRBV30; d_call: TRBD1; clone_size: NA; cdr3_aa: AWSVRQGARQPQH
cdr3_length: 15; v_call: TRBV27; d_call: NA; clone_size: once; cdr3_aa: ASSLQFIGSFYNEQF
cdr3_length: 13; v_call: TRBV19; d_call: TRBD2; clone_size: NA; cdr3_aa: ATRRGAVSSYEQY
cdr3_length: 13; v_call: TRBV7-4; d_call: TRBD1; clone_size: once; cdr3_aa: ASSFVGQGQETQY
cdr3_length: 15; v_call: TRBV2; d_call: TRBD2; clone_size: NA; cdr3_aa: ASSEVRLAGVYNEQF
cdr3_length: 13; v_call: TRBV15; d_call: NA; clone_size: NA; cdr3_aa: ATSRDLAAVYEQY
cdr3_length: 15; v_call: TRBV12-5; d_call: NA; clone_size: NA; cdr3_aa: ASGLESSIRAQETQY
cdr3_length: 13; v_call: TRBV4-3; d_call: TRBD2; clone_size: NA; cdr3_aa: ASSQVGTSEYEQY
cdr3_length: 12; v_call: TRBV6-5; d_call: NA; clone_size: once; cdr3_aa: ASSWGGIDQPQH
cdr3_length: 11; v_call: TRBV15; d_call: NA; clone_size: NA; cdr3_aa: ATSRAQDSPLH
cdr3_length: 12; v_call: TRBV30; d_call: TRBD1; clone_size: NA; cdr3_aa: AWSAWTGGLGYT
cdr3_length: 11; v_call: TRBV2; d_call: NA; clone_size: once; cdr3_aa: ASTVDRNTEAF
cdr3_length: 13; v_call: TRBV4-1; d_call: NA; clone_size: NA; cdr3_aa: ASSQVLGETYEQY
cdr3_length: 13; v_call: TRBV4-1; d_call: TRBD1; clone_size: NA; cdr3_aa: ASSQAGTGLYEQY
cdr3_length: 9; v_call: TRBV29-1; d_call: NA; clone_size: once; cdr3_aa: SGLSWETQY
cdr3_length: 12; v_call: TRBV18; d_call: TRBD2; clone_size: NA; cdr3_aa: ASSGSGISYEQY
cdr3_length: 10; v_call: TRBV4-1; d_call: NA; clone_size: NA; cdr3_aa: ASSQAGGELF
cdr3_length: 13; v_call: TRBV27; d_call: NA; clone_size: NA; cdr3_aa: ASKRTPGSDEKLF
cdr3_length: 14; v_call: TRBV30; d_call: NA; clone_size: NA; cdr3_aa: AWSPRRQANTDTQY
cdr3_length: 11; v_call: TRBV9; d_call: NA; clone_size: NA; cdr3_aa: ASSVTSGTEAF
cdr3_length: 12; v_call: TRBV24-1; d_call: NA; clone_size: NA; cdr3_aa: ATSVAGSNQPQH
cdr3_length: 13; v_call: TRBV7-3; d_call: TRBD2; clone_size: NA; cdr3_aa: ASSLTSGRSDTQY
cdr3_length: 13; v_call: TRBV10-2; d_call: NA; clone_size: NA; cdr3_aa: ASSESGGGNQPQH
cdr3_length: 13; v_call: TRBV24-1; d_call: TRBD1; clone_size: NA; cdr3_aa: ATSDLGTAAGELF
cdr3_length: 13; v_call: TRBV5-6; d_call: NA; clone_size: NA; cdr3_aa: ASSPRRISSYEQY
cdr3_length: 13; v_call: TRBV2; d_call: TRBD1; clone_size: few; cdr3_aa: ASRPRQGAGGELF
cdr3_length: 11; v_call: TRBV4-1; d_call: TRBD1; clone_size: once; cdr3_aa: ASSQGTGGICT
cdr3_length: 15; v_call: TRBV2; d_call: TRBD2; clone_size: NA; cdr3_aa: ASSYSGLAGVYNEQF
cdr3_length: 13; v_call: TRBV30; d_call: TRBD2; clone_size: NA; cdr3_aa: AWGEGLAGWNEQF
cdr3_length: 13; v_call: TRBV6-2/TRBV6-3; d_call: TRBD1; clone_size: NA; cdr3_aa: ASSTRQGVPYEQY
cdr3_length: 15; v_call: TRBV5-3; d_call: TRBD1; clone_size: NA; cdr3_aa: ARSPTPTGGAWTEAF
cdr3_length: 13; v_call: TRBV7-2; d_call: TRBD2; clone_size: NA; cdr3_aa: ASSLALRERGTQY
cdr3_length: 13; v_call: TRBV5-5; d_call: NA; clone_size: NA; cdr3_aa: ASSLAGGLGEKLF
cdr3_length: 14; v_call: TRBV9; d_call: TRBD1; clone_size: once; cdr3_aa: ASSLLPGQGGDEQF